Listed below are T cell receptor beta chains from one sample, sequenced in a study of blood T cell repertoires in COVID-19. Here immunoSEQ multiplex PCR was the method, and the copy in TCRdb shows in-frame clones only, minus some. Seen here are about 160,000 clones, more than 75% observed once, and the top ten hold about a tenth. Sequencing was done on a sample of peripheral blood. These receptors all stem from a woman aged 70 to 79 with COVID-19, enrolled during active disease. Both conserved end residues are part of each CDR3. A D gene is named only where the DNA matches it firmly. The size entry is marked missing in some rows and otherwise reads once, few, many or a size class.

>TRBV20-1|TRBJ2-1|.|.
CSCLRDNEQFF
TGCAGTTGCCTCCGGGACAATGAGCAGTTCTTC
>TRBV4-1|TRBJ2-7|.|TRBD2
CASARGGRIYEQYF
TGCGCCAGCGCCCGGGGGGGCAGGATTTACGAGCAGTACTTC
>TRBV5-1|TRBJ2-3|.|.
CASSLQGQGGTDTQYF
TGCGCCAGCAGCTTACAAGGGCAGGGTGGCACAGATACGCAGTATTTT
>TRBV30|TRBJ1-5|.|TRBD1
CAWSRQGWDQPQHF
TGTGCCTGGAGTCGACAGGGGTGGGATCAGCCCCAGCATTTT
>TRBV11-2|TRBJ1-1|.|.
CASSLGQITEAFF
TGTGCCAGCAGCTTAGGACAGATCACTGAAGCTTTCTTT
>TRBV5-1|TRBJ1-2|.|TRBD1
CASSLGDRAYGYTF
TGCGCCAGCAGCTTGGGGGACAGAGCGTATGGCTACACCTTC
>TRBV4-1|TRBJ2-2|.|TRBD2
CASSHTGLLDTGELFF
TGCGCCAGCAGCCACACGGGACTACTTGACACCGGGGAGCTGTTTTTT
>TRBV2|TRBJ1-4|.|TRBD1
CASSRDRGPINEKLFF
TGTGCCAGCAGCCGGGACAGGGGACCCATAAATGAAAAACTGTTTTTT
>TRBV7-9|TRBJ2-2|.|.
CASSLARGELFF
TGTGCCAGCAGCTTAGCCCGCGGGGAGCTGTTTTTT
>TRBV6-2/TRBV6-3|TRBJ1-1|few|.
CASSPEAGDTEAFF
TGTGCCAGCAGTCCCGAGGCCGGGGACACTGAAGCTTTCTTT
>TRBV9|TRBJ1-4|few|TRBD1
CASSARQGTTNEKLFF
TGTGCCAGCAGCGCCCGACAGGGAACAACTAATGAAAAACTGTTTTTT
>TRBV5-6|TRBJ2-6|.|.
CASSLDSGANVLTF
TGTGCCAGCAGCTTGGACAGCGGGGCCAACGTCCTGACTTTC
>TRBV30|TRBJ2-7|.|TRBD2
CAWSPRLAGGSEQYF
TGTGCCTGGAGTCCTCGACTAGCGGGGGGGTCCGAGCAGTACTTC
>TRBV7-9|TRBJ2-3|.|TRBD2
CASSAREESADTQYF
TGTGCCAGCAGCGCTCGGGAGGAGTCGGCAGATACGCAGTATTTT
>TRBV2|TRBJ1-3|.|.
CASSVGQPSGNTIYF
TGTGCCAGCAGTGTTGGACAGCCCTCTGGAAACACCATATATTTT
>TRBV6-1|TRBJ1-2|.|.
CASSENAGFGGYTF
TGTGCCAGCAGTGAAAATGCAGGGTTTGGTGGCTACACCTTC
>TRBV9|TRBJ2-1|.|TRBD2
CASTILAGDAEQFF
TGTGCCAGCACGATACTAGCGGGGGATGCTGAGCAGTTCTTC
>TRBV10-3|TRBJ2-5|once|.
CAISAGVQGGLQETQYF
TGTGCCATCAGTGCTGGGGTCCAGGGGGGATTACAAGAGACCCAGTACTTC
>TRBV25-1|TRBJ1-1|.|.
CASTSSGNTEAFF
TGTGCCAGCACAAGCTCAGGGAACACTGAAGCTTTCTTT
>TRBV4-1|TRBJ2-6|.|.
CASSSQGSSGANVLTF
TGCGCCAGCAGCTCACAGGGTTCCTCTGGGGCCAACGTCCTGACTTTC
>TRBV2|TRBJ1-2|.|TRBD1
CASSEGDRPYGYTF
TGTGCCAGCAGTGAAGGGGACAGGCCCTATGGCTACACCTTC
>TRBV5-1|TRBJ1-1|.|TRBD1
CASNTGGDTEAFF
TGCGCCAGCAACACAGGGGGTGACACTGAAGCTTTCTTT
>TRBV18|TRBJ1-1|few|TRBD1
CASSSRGHGDTEAFF
TGTGCCAGCTCGTCCAGGGGGCACGGGGACACTGAAGCTTTCTTT
>TRBV19|TRBJ1-6|.|.
CASSTGAFRNSPLHF
TGTGCCAGTAGTACTGGGGCATTCAGGAATTCACCCCTCCACTTT
>TRBV28|TRBJ2-7|.|.
CASSLGGRSYEQYF
TGTGCCAGCAGTTTAGGGGGCAGGTCCTACGAGCAGTACTTC
>TRBV5-4|TRBJ2-3|.|TRBD2
CASSYSGGGAGDTQYF
TGTGCCAGCAGCTATAGCGGGGGGGGTGCCGGGGATACGCAGTATTTT
>TRBV14|TRBJ2-7|once|.
CASSHGGRNEQYF
TGTGCCAGCAGCCACGGGGGGCGGAACGAGCAGTACTTC
>TRBV5-1|TRBJ1-3|.|TRBD1
CASSWTGLVGNTIYF
TGCGCCAGCAGCTGGACAGGGTTGGTTGGAAACACCATATATTTT
>TRBV9|TRBJ2-1|.|TRBD2
CASSPRLAGAEQFF
TGTGCCAGCAGCCCTCGACTAGCGGGGGCTGAGCAGTTCTTC